This T cell receptor (beta chain) was documented in a study of technical replicates of blood from four donors. The repertoire was sequenced with immunoSEQ multiplex PCR; TCRdb's copy has only in-frame clones and lacks some. The sample contains approximately 90,000 clones, 95% of which appear only once. Germline CDR1 is MNHEY and CDR2 is SVGAGI. The CDR3 is 12 residues long. With 5 bases removed from V and 6 bases from J, the gap between germline ends came to 10 bases. The clonotype was recovered from a human donor in good health. Sequenced input: T cells isolated from PBMCs. The chain uses TRBV6-5 and TRBJ1-1, with D unresolved. In DNA, the CDR3 is TGTGCCAGCAGTGAAGGCGGGGCTGAAGCTTTCTTT. Its protein is CASSEGGAEAFF.